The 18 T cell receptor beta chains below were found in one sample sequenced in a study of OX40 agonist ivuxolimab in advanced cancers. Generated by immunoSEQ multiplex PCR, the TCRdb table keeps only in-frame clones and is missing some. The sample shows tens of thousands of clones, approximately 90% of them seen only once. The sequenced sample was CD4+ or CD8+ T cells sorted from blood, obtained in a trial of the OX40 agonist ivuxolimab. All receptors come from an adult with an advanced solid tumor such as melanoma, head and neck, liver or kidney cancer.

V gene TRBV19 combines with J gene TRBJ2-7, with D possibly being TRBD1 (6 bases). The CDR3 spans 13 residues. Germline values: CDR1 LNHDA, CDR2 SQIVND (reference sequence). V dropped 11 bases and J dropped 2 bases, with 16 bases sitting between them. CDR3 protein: CASGPGTTYEQYF. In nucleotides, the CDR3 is TGTGCCTCCGGCCCGGGGACAACCTACGAGCAGTACTTC.

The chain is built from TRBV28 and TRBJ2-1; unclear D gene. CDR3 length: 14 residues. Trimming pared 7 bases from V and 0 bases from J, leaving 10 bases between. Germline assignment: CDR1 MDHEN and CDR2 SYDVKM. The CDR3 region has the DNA TGTGCCAGCAAAGAGTCTATCTCCTACAATGAGCAGTTCTTC. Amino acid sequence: CASKESISYNEQFF.

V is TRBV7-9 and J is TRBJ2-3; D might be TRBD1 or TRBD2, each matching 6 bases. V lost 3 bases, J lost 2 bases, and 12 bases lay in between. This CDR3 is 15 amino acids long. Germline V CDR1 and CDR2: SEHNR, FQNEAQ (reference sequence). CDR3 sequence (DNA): TGTGCCAGCAGCTTGTTAGGGGGGACCACAGATACGCAGTATTTT. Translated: CASSLLGGTTDTQYF.

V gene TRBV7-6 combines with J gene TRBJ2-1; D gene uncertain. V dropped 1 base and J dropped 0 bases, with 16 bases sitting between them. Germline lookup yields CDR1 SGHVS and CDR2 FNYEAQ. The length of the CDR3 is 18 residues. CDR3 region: CASSLGSWQEPSYNEQFF. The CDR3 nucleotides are TGTGCCAGCAGCTTAGGGTCCTGGCAGGAGCCCTCCTACAATGAGCAGTTCTTC.

The CDR3 coding sequence is TGTGCCAGCAGCGAGGGACAACTGAACACTGAAGCTTTCTTT. This encodes CASSEGQLNTEAFF. This sequence joins TRBV9 and TRBJ1-1; D possibly corresponds to TRBD1 (6 bases). V gave up 3 bases and J gave up 0 bases, with 9 bases separating them. Germline values: CDR1 SGDLS, CDR2 YYNGEE. The CDR3 is made up of 14 amino acids.

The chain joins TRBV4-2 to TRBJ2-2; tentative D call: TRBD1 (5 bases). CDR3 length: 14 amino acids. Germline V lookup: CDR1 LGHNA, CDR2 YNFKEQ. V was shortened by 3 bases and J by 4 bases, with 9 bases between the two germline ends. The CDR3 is CASSHSTGTGELFF. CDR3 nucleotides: TGTGCCAGCAGCCACTCAACAGGCACCGGGGAGCTGTTTTTT.

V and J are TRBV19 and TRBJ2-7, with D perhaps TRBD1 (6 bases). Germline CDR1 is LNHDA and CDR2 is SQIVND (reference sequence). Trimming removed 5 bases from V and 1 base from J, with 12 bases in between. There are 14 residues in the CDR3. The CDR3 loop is CASSQGSPSYEQYF. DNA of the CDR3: TGTGCCAGTAGTCAGGGGTCCCCTTCCTACGAGCAGTACTTC. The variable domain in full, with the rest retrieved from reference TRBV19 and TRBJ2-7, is DGGITQSPKYLFRKEGQNVTLSCEQNLNHDAMYWYRQDPGQGLRLIYYSQIVNDFQKGDIAEGYSVSREKKESFPLTVTSAQKNPTAFYLCASSQGSPSYEQYFGPGTRLTVT.

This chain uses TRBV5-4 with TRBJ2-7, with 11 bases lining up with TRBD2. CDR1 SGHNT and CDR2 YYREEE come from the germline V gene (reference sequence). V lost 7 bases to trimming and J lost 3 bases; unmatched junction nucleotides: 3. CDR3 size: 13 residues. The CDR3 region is CASGTSGYYEQYF. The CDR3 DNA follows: TGTGCCAGCGGGACTAGCGGATACTACGAGCAGTACTTC.

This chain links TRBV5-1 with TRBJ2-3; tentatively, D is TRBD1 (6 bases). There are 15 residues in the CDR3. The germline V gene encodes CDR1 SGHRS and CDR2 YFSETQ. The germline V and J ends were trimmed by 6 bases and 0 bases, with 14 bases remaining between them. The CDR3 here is CASIPGQWSTDTQYF. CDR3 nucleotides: TGCGCCAGCATTCCCGGACAGTGGAGCACAGATACGCAGTATTTT.

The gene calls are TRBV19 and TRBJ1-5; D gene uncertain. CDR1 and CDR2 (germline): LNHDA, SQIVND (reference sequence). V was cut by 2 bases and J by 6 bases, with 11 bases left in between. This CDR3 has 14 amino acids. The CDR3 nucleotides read TGTGCCAGTAGTATACAAGGTGGGATTCAGCCCCAGCATTTT. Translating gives CASSIQGGIQPQHF.

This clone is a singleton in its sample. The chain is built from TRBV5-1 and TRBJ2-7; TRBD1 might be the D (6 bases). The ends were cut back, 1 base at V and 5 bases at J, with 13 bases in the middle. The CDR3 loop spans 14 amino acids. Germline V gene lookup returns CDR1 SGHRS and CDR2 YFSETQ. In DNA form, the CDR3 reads TGCGCCAGCAGCTTGTCAGGGGCTAACAACGAGCAGTACTTC. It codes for CASSLSGANNEQYF.

CDR3 sequence reads: CASSLAEGTTGELFF. CDR3 sequence (DNA): TGTGCCAGCAGCTTAGCGGAGGGGACAACCGGGGAGCTGTTTTTT. The rearrangement joins TRBV7-9 to TRBJ2-2; either TRBD1 or TRBD2 may fit D (6 bases each). Trimming left V 0 bases short and J 5 bases short, with 10 bases between. The CDR3 spans 15 residues. Germline V gene lookup returns CDR1 SEHNR and CDR2 FQNEAQ (reference sequence).

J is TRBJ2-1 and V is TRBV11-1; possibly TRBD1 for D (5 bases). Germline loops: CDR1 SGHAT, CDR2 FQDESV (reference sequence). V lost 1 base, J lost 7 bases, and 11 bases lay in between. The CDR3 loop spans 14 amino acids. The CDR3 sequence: CASSLVISGNEQFF. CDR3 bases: TGTGCCAGCAGCTTAGTAATATCAGGGAATGAGCAGTTCTTC.

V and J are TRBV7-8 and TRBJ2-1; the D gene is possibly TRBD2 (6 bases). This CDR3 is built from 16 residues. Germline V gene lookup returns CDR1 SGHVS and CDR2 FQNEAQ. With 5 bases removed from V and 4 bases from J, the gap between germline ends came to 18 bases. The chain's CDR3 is CASSPRESTVYNEQFF. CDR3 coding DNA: TGTGCCAGCAGCCCACGGGAGTCGACAGTATACAATGAGCAGTTCTTC.

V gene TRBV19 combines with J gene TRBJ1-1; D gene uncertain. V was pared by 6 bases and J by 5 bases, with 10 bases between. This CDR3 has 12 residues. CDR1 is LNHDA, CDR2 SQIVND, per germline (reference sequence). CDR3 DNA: TGTGCCAGTAGCCCCCAAGGGACTGAAGCTTTCTTT. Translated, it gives CASSPQGTEAFF.

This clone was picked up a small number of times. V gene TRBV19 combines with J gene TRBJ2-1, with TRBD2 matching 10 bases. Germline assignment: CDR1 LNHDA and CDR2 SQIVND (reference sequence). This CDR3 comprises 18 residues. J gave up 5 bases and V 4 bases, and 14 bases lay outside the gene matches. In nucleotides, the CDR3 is TGTGCCAGTAGTACTACGAGAGTTAGCGGGGGGCCTGACAATGAGCAGTTCTTC. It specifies CASSTTRVSGGPDNEQFF.

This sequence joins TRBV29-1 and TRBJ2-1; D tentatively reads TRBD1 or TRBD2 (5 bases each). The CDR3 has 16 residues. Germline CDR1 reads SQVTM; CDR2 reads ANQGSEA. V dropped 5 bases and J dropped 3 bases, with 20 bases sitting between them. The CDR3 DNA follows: TGCAGCGTTACCCTGGTGGGACGGGTCAACTACAATGAGCAGTTCTTC. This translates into CSVTLVGRVNYNEQFF.

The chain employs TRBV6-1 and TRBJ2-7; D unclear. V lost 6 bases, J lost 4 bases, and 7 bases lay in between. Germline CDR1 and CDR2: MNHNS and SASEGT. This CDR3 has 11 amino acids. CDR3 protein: CASRDWYEQYF. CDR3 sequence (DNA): TGTGCCAGCAGGGATTGGTACGAGCAGTACTTC.